This is a list of T cell receptor beta chains from one sample in a study of T cell responses to AZD1222 COVID-19 vaccine. Sequencing used immunoSEQ multiplex PCR; TCRdb keeps in-frame clones, though not all of them. The top ten clones hold about 3.3% of a sample with fewer than 120,000 clones, 70% to 90% of them seen once. Sequencing was performed on peripheral blood, taken on day 0 of AZD1222 vaccination. The receptor source for this set is an adult in good health. Each CDR3 is given without its conserved first and last residue. D genes are given only for firm matches. Clone size is stated in some rows and not others, as once, few, many or a class when expanded.

clone size	V gene	J gene	CDR3 length	D gene	CDR3 protein
.	TRBV29-1	TRBJ1-3	11	.	SAGAGSGNTIY
.	TRBV28	TRBJ1-3	11	.	AAWRRDTNTIY
.	TRBV18	TRBJ2-1	14	.	ASSPLGLFRGNEQF
few	TRBV10-1	TRBJ2-1	12	TRBD2	ASSEGLALNEQF
.	TRBV18	TRBJ2-1	14	.	ASSPPRRGRYNEQF
once	TRBV6-2/TRBV6-3	TRBJ1-6	12	.	ASSFTGGNSPLH
.	TRBV4-2	TRBJ1-6	14	.	ASSQAFRQRGSPLH
once	TRBV4-3	TRBJ2-7	13	TRBD1	ASSQGQGEGYEQY
.	TRBV24-1	TRBJ2-3	11	.	ATSETATDTQY
.	TRBV6-1	TRBJ1-3	12	.	ASSESQAGNTIY
once	TRBV5-4	TRBJ1-4	12	.	ASSLEIGSEKLF
once	TRBV12-3/TRBV12-4	TRBJ2-2	11	.	ASSLLRSEELF
.	TRBV3-1/TRBV3-2	TRBJ2-3	10	.	ASSQRGDTQY
.	TRBV5-4	TRBJ2-2	14	TRBD2	ASSSSGTRSTGELF
.	TRBV24-1	TRBJ1-6	13	.	ATTKLGGANSPLH
.	TRBV5-6	TRBJ1-1	13	.	ASSFKRTVNTEAF